This TCR beta chain emerged from a study of blood T cell repertoires in COVID-19. This clone was found once. Sequencing was performed with immunoSEQ multiplex PCR; in TCRdb, only in-frame clones are kept and a portion is missing. The repertoire has some 250,000 clones, around 90% of them found once; the top ten carry 0.99%. The origin of this receptor is a woman between 40 and 50 years old who had recovered from COVID-19. The sample taken for sequencing was peripheral blood.

The CDR3 sequence is CASSIDGVLQPQHF. The CDR3 DNA is TGTGCCAGTAGTATAGACGGGGTACTTCAGCCCCAGCATTTT. The chain has TRBV19 and TRBJ1-5; D uncertain. Germline values: CDR1 LNHDA, CDR2 SQIVND (reference sequence). The CDR3 is 14 residues long. Trimming stripped 0 bases from V and 6 bases from J, with 9 bases between.